The clone carrying this T cell receptor (beta chain) has a count of ten or more. Its target is unknown. The record originates from a study of metastatic and nonmetastatic thyroid tumors. V shed 3 bases, J shed 2 bases, and the junction held 2 bases outside the gene matches. The germline V gene encodes CDR1 MGHRA and CDR2 YSYEKL. There are 14 residues in the CDR3. Using MiXCR, TCRdb reanalyzed the PCR reads. Among 35,000 to 50,000 clones listed, about 4% were seen once. All patients were untreated before thyroid surgery. Study-wide results and caveats: Benign nodules were reported to have significantly lower TCR beta diversity than malignant thyroid tumors, in blood and tumor.

The clonotype originates from a female donor with papillary thyroid cancer or a benign thyroid nodule (not recorded which). Some clones in this sample may be carry-over from other donors' samples. The chain employs TRBV4-1 and TRBJ1-1; 8 nucleotides line up with TRBD1. Sequenced: blood. DNA of the CDR3: TGCGCCAGCAGCCAGGGACAGGCCAACACTGAAGCTTTCTTT. Amino acids: CASSQGQANTEAFF.